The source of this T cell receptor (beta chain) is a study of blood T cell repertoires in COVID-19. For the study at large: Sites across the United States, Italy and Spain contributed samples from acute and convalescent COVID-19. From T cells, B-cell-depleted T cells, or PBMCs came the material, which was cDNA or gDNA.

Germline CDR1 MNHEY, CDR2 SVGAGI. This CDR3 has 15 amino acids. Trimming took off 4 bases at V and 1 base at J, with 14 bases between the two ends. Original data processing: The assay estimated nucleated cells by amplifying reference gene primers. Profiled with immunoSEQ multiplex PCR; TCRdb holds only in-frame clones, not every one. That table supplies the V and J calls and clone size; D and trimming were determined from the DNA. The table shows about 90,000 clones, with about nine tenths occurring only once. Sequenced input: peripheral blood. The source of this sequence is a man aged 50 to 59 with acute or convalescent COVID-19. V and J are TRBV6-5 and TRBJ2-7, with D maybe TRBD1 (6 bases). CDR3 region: CASSSATGLSYEQYF. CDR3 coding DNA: TGTGCCAGCAGTTCCGCCACAGGGTTATCCTACGAGCAGTACTTC.